One and the same sample provided the 24 T cell receptor beta chains below, sequenced in a study of T cells after yellow fever vaccination. In TCRdb, the 5' RACE reads were re-called with MiXCR into one record per CDR3 protein. The data hold 600,000 to 750,000 distinct CDR3 sequences, with around an eighth observed a single time. Sequencing used PBMCs, obtained on the day of the yellow fever booster vaccination. These receptors originate from a man aged 25 to 40 who received the YFV17D yellow fever vaccine.

The chain employs TRBV4-3 and TRBJ2-3; 12 bases fit TRBD2. This CDR3 contains 17 residues. J lost 6 bases, V lost 4 bases, and 11 bases had no gene match. Germline V gives CDR1 LGHNA, CDR2 YSLEER. The CDR3 DNA is TGCGCCAGCAGCCTCAAACCGGGGCTAGCGGGAGGGGATACGCAGTATTTT. It yields the protein CASSLKPGLAGGDTQYF.

This clonotype has a handful of counts. J is TRBJ2-5 and V is TRBV20-1, with TRBD2 matching over 10 bases. This CDR3 is 15 amino acids long. J gave up 5 bases and V 4 bases, and 10 bases lay outside the gene matches. The germline gives CDR1 DFQATT, CDR2 SNEGSKA (reference sequence). This CDR3 is CSATDSGRNGETQYF. Written as DNA, the CDR3 is TGCAGTGCTACCGATAGCGGGAGGAATGGGGAGACCCAGTACTTC.

This clonotype has a count of ten or more. The gene calls are TRBV15 and TRBJ2-5; 8 bases line up with TRBD2. CDR1 is LNHNV and CDR2 is YYDKDF in the germline V gene (reference sequence). V trimming: 5 bases; J trimming: 5 bases; junction bases outside the gene matches: 13. CDR3 length: 16 residues. Written as DNA, the CDR3 is TGTGCCACCAGCCCTCAGCGGGGGTGGGAGATTGAGACCCAGTACTTC. Protein sequence: CATSPQRGWEIETQYF.

Only a few counts were recorded for this clonotype. The rearrangement links TRBV4-3 to TRBJ2-5; 7 nucleotides agree with TRBD2. V lost 9 bases, J lost 5 bases, and 9 bases stayed unmatched. Germline CDR1 reads LGHNA; CDR2 reads YSLEER. The CDR3 covers 13 residues. The CDR3 loop is CASSREGGETQYF. In DNA, the CDR3 is TGCGCCAGTAGCAGGGAGGGCGGGGAGACCCAGTACTTC.

The chain uses TRBV5-1 and TRBJ2-7; TRBD2 matches 9 bases. The CDR3 is 15 residues long. V shed 5 bases, J shed 5 bases, and the junction held 11 bases outside the gene matches. Per germline, CDR1 SGHRS and CDR2 YFSETQ. Written as DNA, the CDR3 is TGCGCCAGCAGTCAACTTTTGACTAGCGGAGACGAGCAGTACTTC. Translating gives CASSQLLTSGDEQYF.

The rearrangement joins TRBV5-1 to TRBJ2-1; D unclear. V was clipped by 7 bases and J by 2 bases, with 10 bases between them. CDR1 is SGHRS, CDR2 YFSETQ, per germline. The length of the CDR3 is 13 residues. In nucleotides, the CDR3 is TGCGCCAGCTGGAAGGATACCTACAATGAGCAGTTCTTC. Amino acids: CASWKDTYNEQFF.

The V and J genes are TRBV29-1 and TRBJ1-1; 8 nucleotides align to TRBD1. The V segment lost 4 bases and the J segment 3 bases; nucleotides outside the gene matches: 4. The germline V gene encodes CDR1 SQVTM and CDR2 ANQGSEA. This CDR3 has 13 amino acids. In nucleotides, the CDR3 is TGCAGCGTTGTGACAGGGGACGACACTGAAGCTTTCTTT. Translation gives CSVVTGDDTEAFF. Full variable domain (missing parts from reference TRBV29-1 and TRBJ1-1): SAVISQKPSRDICQRGTSLTIQCQVDSQVTMMFWYRQQPGQSLTLIATANQGSEATYESGFVIDKFPISRPNLTFSTLTVSNMSPEDSSIYLCSVVTGDDTEAFFGQGTRLTVV.

The chain is built from TRBV15 and TRBJ2-1, with D perhaps assigned TRBD1 or TRBD2 (5 bases each). Trimming shortened V by 8 bases and J by 3 bases, and 14 bases separated the two germline ends. The germline V gene has CDR1 LNHNV and CDR2 YYDKDF (reference sequence). CDR3 length equals 14 residues. CDR3 in DNA: TGTGCCACCGGGGGTATCGTCCTCTACAATGAGCAGTTCTTC. It codes for CATGGIVLYNEQFF.

This clonotype was seen a handful of times. The CDR3 loop is CASRTSSGNTIYF. The CDR3 DNA follows: TGTGCCAGTAGAACCAGCTCTGGAAACACCATATATTTT. V gene TRBV19 combines with J gene TRBJ1-3, with unresolved D. The CDR3 contains 13 residues. From germline, CDR1 is LNHDA and CDR2 SQIVND (reference sequence). V gave up 6 bases and J gave up 0 bases, with 6 bases separating them. The whole variable domain, remainder taken from reference TRBV19 and TRBJ1-3, is DGGITQSPKYLFRKEGQNVTLSCEQNLNHDAMYWYRQDPGQGLRLIYYSQIVNDFQKGDIAEGYSVSREKKESFPLTVTSAQKNPTAFYLCASRTSSGNTIYFGEGSWLTVV.

The gene calls are TRBV18 and TRBJ2-6; 9 positions agree with TRBD1. This CDR3 comprises 19 residues. The V gene's germline CDR1 is KGHSH and CDR2 LQKENI. V shed 5 bases, J shed 1 base, and the junction held 12 bases outside the gene matches. The CDR3 coding sequence is TGTGCCAGCTCAGCCACCGGGACAGGGTTCCCTTCTGGGGCCAACGTCCTGACTTTC. The encoded protein is CASSATGTGFPSGANVLTF.

This clonotype was counted a few times. This rearrangement joins TRBV12-3 or TRBV12-4 to TRBJ2-1; D is possibly TRBD2 (5 bases). The CDR3 is 15 amino acids. V lost 3 bases and J 3 bases, leaving 12 bases between the germline ends. The chain's CDR3 is CASSLIAGSYNEQFF. The DNA for the CDR3 is TGTGCCAGCAGTTTGATCGCGGGCAGCTACAATGAGCAGTTCTTC.

This chain links TRBV10-3 with TRBJ1-5; TRBD1 might be the D (5 bases). The germline V gene encodes CDR1 ENHRY and CDR2 SYGVKD. Trimming took off 7 bases at V and 6 bases at J, with 13 bases between the two ends. This CDR3 spans 13 amino acids. The CDR3 sequence: CAINGGSGQPQHF. Here the CDR3 DNA reads TGTGCCATCAATGGGGGTTCAGGTCAGCCCCAGCATTTT.

The chain is built from TRBV7-9 and TRBJ2-7; TRBD2 might be the D (6 bases). Trimming removed 5 bases from V and 5 bases from J, with 7 bases in between. The CDR3 length is 11 residues. Germline V gives CDR1 SEHNR, CDR2 FQNEAQ (reference sequence). The CDR3 is CASSRENEQYF. In DNA form, the CDR3 reads TGTGCCAGCAGCCGGGAGAACGAGCAGTACTTC.

In this sample, this clonotype turned up a few times. The V gene is TRBV3-1, the J gene TRBJ1-1, with D unresolved. The germline V gene has CDR1 LGHDT and CDR2 YNNKEL (reference sequence). V shed 3 bases and J shed 2 bases, with 13 bases lying between them. The length of the CDR3 is 15 residues. The CDR3 coding sequence is TGTGCCAGCAGCCAGTATAGACCGACCAACACTGAAGCTTTCTTT. Its translation: CASSQYRPTNTEAFF.

This clonotype was counted at least ten times. The chain links TRBV12-3 or TRBV12-4 to TRBJ2-2, with D unresolved. The V gene lost 6 bases and the J gene lost 2 bases, with 4 bases spanning the gap. This CDR3 has 12 amino acids. CDR3 coding DNA: TGTGCCAGCAGCATAAACACCGGGGAGCTGTTTTTT. This encodes CASSINTGELFF.

This clonotype was seen at least ten times. This chain connects TRBV18 to TRBJ2-5, with D unclear. The CDR3 has 13 residues. V was pared by 2 bases and J by 3 bases, with 7 bases between. From germline, CDR1 is KGHSH and CDR2 LQKENI. The CDR3 region is CASSPSEEETQYF. The CDR3 DNA reads TGTGCCAGCTCACCAAGCGAAGAAGAGACCCAGTACTTC.

V usage is TRBV12-3 or TRBV12-4 and J usage is TRBJ2-2, with 7 bases lining up with TRBD2. The CDR3 sequence is 15 residues long. V was pared by 6 bases and J by 6 bases, with 10 bases of the junction left unmatched. The CDR3 region is CASSLEGRVSGELFF. CDR3 nucleotides: TGTGCCAGCAGCCTTGAGGGGAGGGTTTCCGGGGAGCTGTTTTTT.

This clonotype was detected a few times. CDR3 DNA sequence: TGTGCCAGCAGCGTAGGAGGCCCACAGGAGGAAAAACTGTTTTTT. As protein: CASSVGGPQEEKLFF. The chain links TRBV9 to TRBJ1-4; possibly TRBD1 for D (5 bases). With 0 bases removed from V and 8 bases from J, the gap between germline ends came to 14 bases. The V gene's germline CDR1 is SGDLS and CDR2 YYNGEE. CDR3 length: 15 residues.

This chain joins TRBV13 and TRBJ2-7, with TRBD1 as a possible D gene (6 bases). Germline V gives CDR1 PRHDT, CDR2 FYEKMQ (reference sequence). Trimming cost V 5 bases and J 7 bases, with 15 bases left between them. The CDR3 runs to 13 residues. The CDR3 loop is CASSEGHRREQYF. The CDR3 DNA is TGTGCCAGCAGCGAGGGACATCGACGGGAGCAGTACTTC.

The chain has TRBV7-2 and TRBJ2-2; D is unclear. Germline values: CDR1 SGHTA, CDR2 FQGNSA. The CDR3 length is 13 residues. Trimming cost V 3 bases and J 5 bases, with 7 bases left between them. The DNA of the CDR3 is TGTGCCAGCAGCTTCCAACAAACCGGGGAGCTGTTTTTT. This translates into CASSFQQTGELFF.

J is TRBJ2-7 and V is TRBV19; D unresolved. Germline CDR1 is LNHDA and CDR2 is SQIVND (reference sequence). This CDR3 is built from 15 residues. Deletions cut 1 base from V and 0 bases from J, with 10 bases between. The CDR3 spells CASSIAGRSSYEQYF. CDR3 nucleotides: TGTGCCAGTAGTATAGCTGGCCGTTCCTCCTACGAGCAGTACTTC. Drawing the rest from reference TRBV19 and TRBJ2-7, the complete variable domain is DGGITQSPKYLFRKEGQNVTLSCEQNLNHDAMYWYRQDPGQGLRLIYYSQIVNDFQKGDIAEGYSVSREKKESFPLTVTSAQKNPTAFYLCASSIAGRSSYEQYFGPGTRLTVT.

The CDR3: CSAGTWNTGELFF. The CDR3 bases are TGCAGTGCAGGGACCTGGAACACCGGGGAGCTGTTTTTT. The chain is built from TRBV20-1 and TRBJ2-2, with D possibly being TRBD1 or TRBD2 (5 bases each). The V gene lost 6 bases and the J gene lost 1 base, with 9 bases spanning the gap. CDR1 is DFQATT and CDR2 is SNEGSKA in the germline V gene (reference sequence). This CDR3 contains 13 residues.

The chain carries TRBV7-9 and TRBJ2-7; a weak D match, TRBD1 (6 bases). This CDR3 is built from 16 residues. The V and J ends lost 0 bases and 1 base respectively, with 13 bases between them. The germline CDR1 and CDR2 sequences are SEHNR and FQNEAQ (reference sequence). The CDR3 loop is CASSLAQGKRSYEQYF. The CDR3 DNA reads TGTGCCAGCAGCTTAGCGCAGGGGAAACGGTCCTACGAGCAGTACTTC. The whole variable domain, filled in from reference TRBV7-9 and TRBJ2-7, reads DTGVSQNPRHKITKRGQNVTFRCDPISEHNRLYWYRQTLGQGPEFLTYFQNEAQLEKSRLLSDRFSAERPKGSFSTLEIQRTEQGDSAMYLCASSLAQGKRSYEQYFGPGTRLTVT.

This clonotype was counted only a few times. This sequence joins TRBV29-1 and TRBJ2-2; 12 positions agree with TRBD1. The ends lost 7 bases at V and 6 bases at J; junction bases unmatched: 3. CDR1 is SQVTM and CDR2 is ANQGSEA in the germline V gene. The CDR3 is 13 residues long. The CDR3 protein is CSGGTGGPGELFF. The CDR3, as DNA: TGCAGCGGCGGGACAGGGGGCCCCGGGGAGCTGTTTTTT.